Listed below are T cell receptor beta chains from one sample, sequenced in a study of blood T cell repertoires in COVID-19. The repertoire was sequenced with immunoSEQ multiplex PCR; TCRdb's copy has only in-frame clones and lacks some. The data contain 200,000 to 300,000 clones, 84% of them singletons. The sample taken for sequencing was peripheral blood. These receptors all come from a human donor in a cohort sampled during active COVID-19. Both conserved end residues are part of each CDR3. D genes are given only for firm matches. The size field is filled for only some rows; it gives once, few, many or a size class.

>TRBV6-5|-|TRBJ2-5|-|15
TGTGCCAGCAGCCTGGGAGGATGGCCAGGGGAGACCCAGTACTTC
CASSLGGWPGETQYF
>TRBV4-1|-|TRBJ1-4|once|16
TGCGCCAGCAGCCATGCGAGGACAGTTCGTAATGAAAAACTGTTTTTT
CASSHARTVRNEKLFF
>TRBV10-3|TRBD1|TRBJ1-6|-|14
TGTGCCATCCGGGACAGCTCCTATAATTCACCCCTCCACTTT
CAIRDSSYNSPLHF
>TRBV7-2|-|TRBJ2-7|-|14
TGTGCCAGCAGCTTAGACAGATTCTCCTACGAGCAGTACTTC
CASSLDRFSYEQYF
>TRBV19|TRBD1|TRBJ1-2|-|15
TGTGCCAGTAGTCAAGGACAGGGGGTAATCTATGGCTACACCTTC
CASSQGQGVIYGYTF
>TRBV5-1|-|TRBJ1-2|-|15
TGCGCCAGCAGCCCCCCCGACATAGTTAACTATGGCTACACCTTC
CASSPPDIVNYGYTF
>TRBV19|-|TRBJ1-1|-|14
TGTGCCAGTAGACTGACAGGTATGAACACTGAAGCTTTCTTT
CASRLTGMNTEAFF
>TRBV19|-|TRBJ2-3|few|13
TGTGCCAGTAGTAACCGAGACGGGGATACGCAGTATTTT
CASSNRDGDTQYF
>TRBV7-9|TRBD1|TRBJ1-2|-|14
TGTGCCAGCAGCGGAGACAGGGGCCACCTCGGCTACACCTTC
CASSGDRGHLGYTF
>TRBV28|-|TRBJ1-6|-|16
TGTGCCAGCAGTTTTAGTCCGCCAGGGAGGAATTCACCCCTCCACTTT
CASSFSPPGRNSPLHF
>TRBV7-2|TRBD2|TRBJ2-1|-|15
TGTGCCAACTTCGTAACGGGGGGGCAAGGTAGTGAGCAGTTCTTC
CANFVTGGQGSEQFF
>TRBV5-6|TRBD1|TRBJ2-7|-|14
TGTGCCAGCAGCTGGGACAGGGACCCCTACGAGCAGTACTTC
CASSWDRDPYEQYF
>TRBV10-1|TRBD2|TRBJ2-5|-|14
TGCGCCAGCAGCCAAGCGGGGTCTGGGGAGACCCAGTACTTC
CASSQAGSGETQYF
>TRBV6-5|-|TRBJ2-2|-|14
TGTGCCAGCAATTCGCGGACAGCCACCGGGGAGCTGTTTTTT
CASNSRTATGELFF
>TRBV18|-|TRBJ1-1|-|15
TGTGCCAGCTCCTTCGGGGGGACGACTTTCACTGAAGCTTTCTTT
CASSFGGTTFTEAFF
>TRBV9|TRBD1|TRBJ2-5|once|15
TGTGCCAGCAGCACGCGGACAGGGGGCTCGGAGACCCAGTACTTC
CASSTRTGGSETQYF
>TRBV19|-|TRBJ1-4|-|15
TGTGCCAGTAGCAACCAAATAGACAGGAATGAAAAACTGTTTTTT
CASSNQIDRNEKLFF
>TRBV29-1|TRBD2|TRBJ2-7|-|15
TGCAGCGTTGAAACGTATCGCGGGAGCTCCTACGAGCAGTACTTC
CSVETYRGSSYEQYF
>TRBV3-1/TRBV3-2|-|TRBJ2-3|-|16
TGTGCCAGCAGCCAAGGGGGTAAGGGGCTGGCAGATACGCAGTATTTT
CASSQGGKGLADTQYF
>TRBV27|-|TRBJ2-7|-|16
TGTGCCAGCAGTTTATTCAGGGGAACCCTAGGGTACGAGCAGTACTTC
CASSLFRGTLGYEQYF
>TRBV7-3|TRBD1|TRBJ2-1|-|14
TGTGCCAGCAGCAACAGGGGGTTCGACAATGAGCAGTTCTTC
CASSNRGFDNEQFF
>TRBV5-6|TRBD2|TRBJ2-7|-|15
TGTGCCAGCAGCTTGGCCCTAGCGGGGGGCTACGAGCAGTACTTC
CASSLALAGGYEQYF
>TRBV5-1|-|TRBJ1-6|few|20
TGCGCCAGCAGCTTGGAAGTCGGGGTGGGTTTAGTTAAGACTAATTCACCCCTCCACTTT
CASSLEVGVGLVKTNSPLHF
>TRBV18|-|TRBJ1-6|-|13
TGTGCCAGCTCACCCTCAGGGAATACGGGACATCGTTGG
CASSPSGNTGHRW
>TRBV24-1|-|TRBJ1-5|-|14
TGTGCCACCAGTGGTACAGGTAGCAATCAGCCCCAGCATTTT
CATSGTGSNQPQHF
>TRBV19|-|TRBJ2-1|-|14
TGTGCCAGTAGTATGAGGACTCCCCACAATGAGCAGTTCTTC
CASSMRTPHNEQFF
>TRBV6-2/TRBV6-3|TRBD2|TRBJ2-2|-|15
TGTGCCAGCAGTCCAGCGGGGGCTAACACCGGGGAGCTGTTTTTT
CASSPAGANTGELFF
>TRBV6-2/TRBV6-3|-|TRBJ1-6|-|15
TGTGCCAGCAGTCCGGCCGACAGATATAATTCACCCCTCCACTTT
CASSPADRYNSPLHF
>TRBV6-6|-|TRBJ1-5|few|14
TGTGCCAGCAGCCCGGTATGGGGCGGTCAGCCCCAGCATTTT
CASSPVWGGQPQHF
>TRBV9|-|TRBJ2-1|many|10
TGTGCCAGCAGCCCGAATGAGCAGTTCTTC
CASSPNEQFF
>TRBV27|-|TRBJ1-1|medium-sized|16
TGTGCCAGCAGGATAAGCAGGGGAGGGGTGAACACTGAAGCTTTCTTT
CASRISRGGVNTEAFF
>TRBV6-2/TRBV6-3|TRBD1|TRBJ1-5|-|18
TGTGCCAGCAGTTACTCAGCGACAGGGATAATTAGCAATCAGCCCCAGCATTTT
CASSYSATGIISNQPQHF
>TRBV3-1/TRBV3-2|-|TRBJ2-7|-|15
TGTGCCAGCAGCCAAGATCCTACTAGCACCTACGAGCAGTACTTC
CASSQDPTSTYEQYF
>TRBV21-1|-|TRBJ2-7|-|17
TGTGCCAGCACCAATCTGGGTATTTTGGGCCGTCCCTACGAGCAGTACTTC
CASTNLGILGRPYEQYF
>TRBV4-3|-|TRBJ1-5|-|14
TGCGCCAGCAGCCAAGCAGGGTACAATCAGCCCCAGCATTTT
CASSQAGYNQPQHF
>TRBV27|-|TRBJ2-1|-|17
TGTGCCAGCAGTTTATATTGGGGGCTCGGGCGGGGGATCGAGCAGTTCTTC
CASSLYWGLGRGIEQFF
>TRBV10-3|TRBD1|TRBJ1-6|-|14
TGTGCCACCGAGGCGGGACAGGCTAATTCACCCCTCCACTTT
CATEAGQANSPLHF
>TRBV20-1|-|TRBJ1-1|once|11
TGCAGTGCTAGGGCACAATCATCATGCTTCTTT
CSARAQSSCFF
>TRBV5-1|-|TRBJ1-3|-|14
TGCGCCAGCCACGTCGGGGGGGCTGGAAACACCATATATTTT
CASHVGGAGNTIYF
>TRBV2|-|TRBJ1-4|-|14
TGTGCCAGCAGTGAGCGGGGGGATAATGAAAAACTGTTTTTT
CASSERGDNEKLFF
>TRBV19|TRBD1|TRBJ1-1|-|16
TGTGCCAGTAGACCGGGACAGGGGGCGAGGGGTACTGAAGCTTTCTTT
CASRPGQGARGTEAFF
>TRBV28|-|TRBJ1-6|-|20
TGTGCCAGCAGTTTGTTCTCCCCCCTCGGACAGAGCTCCTATAATTCACCCCTCCACTTT
CASSLFSPLGQSSYNSPLHF
>TRBV28|TRBD2|TRBJ2-7|-|17
TGTGCCAGCAGAAAGACGACTAGCGGGGTCCTCTCCTACGAGCAGTACTTC
CASRKTTSGVLSYEQYF
>TRBV5-1|-|TRBJ2-7|-|14
TGCGCCAGCAGCTTGGCTGCAGGGAGGTACGAGCAGTACTTC
CASSLAAGRYEQYF
>TRBV3-1/TRBV3-2|-|TRBJ2-7|-|16
TGTGCCAGCAGCCAAGGCGTCGGGGTTCCTCCCTACGAGCAGTACTTC
CASSQGVGVPPYEQYF
>TRBV19|TRBD1|TRBJ1-1|-|15
TGTGCCAGTAGCCCTCCGGGGACAGGGGGAACTGAAGCTTTCTTT
CASSPPGTGGTEAFF
>TRBV7-2|-|TRBJ2-7|once|13
TGTGCCAGCAGCCCCCAGACAGGCCGGGAGCAGTACTTC
CASSPQTGREQYF
>TRBV5-6|-|TRBJ2-3|-|15
TGTGCCAGCAGCTTGGTTCAGGAAACTGCAGATACGCAGTATTTT
CASSLVQETADTQYF
>TRBV18|TRBD1|TRBJ2-3|-|15
TGTGCCAGCTCACCGGGGACAGGGAGCACAGATACGCAGTATTTT
CASSPGTGSTDTQYF
>TRBV5-1|-|TRBJ1-5|few|15
TGCGCCAGCAGCTTGTCAGGGCAGACCAATCAGCCCCAGCATTTT
CASSLSGQTNQPQHF
>TRBV5-8|-|TRBJ2-7|-|14
TGTGCCAGCAGCTTCGGTGCTGCAAACTACGAGCAGTACTTC
CASSFGAANYEQYF